This TCR beta chain was sequenced in a study of blood T cell repertoires in COVID-19. This clone was counted between two and nine times. Method: immunoSEQ multiplex PCR; TCRdb's copy keeps in-frame clones and lacks some. The sample carries 110,000 to 150,000 clones, around three quarters recorded once. The V gene lost 4 bases and the J gene lost 1 base, with 4 bases spanning the gap. CDR1 MNHEY and CDR2 SMNVEV come from the germline V gene (reference sequence). The CDR3 length is 13 residues. Material: peripheral blood. This chain links TRBV27 with TRBJ2-2; no firm D call. This receptor was obtained from a man aged 55-75 years with acute or convalescent COVID-19. The CDR3 sequence: CASSWRNTGELFF. DNA for the CDR3: TGTGCCAGCAGTTGGAGGAACACCGGGGAGCTGTTTTTT.